These 25 T cell receptor beta chains share one sample of origin, sequenced in a study of blood T cell repertoires in COVID-19 (dated by TCRdb to 2018 to 2021). The receptor library was made with the immunoSEQ multiplex PCR assay. As stored in TCRdb, this immuneACCESS dataset retains in-frame rearrangements with V and J assigned. A fraction of the clones does not appear; measured against another copy, unresolved V genes explain less than half of the discrepancy, and the remainder lacks a known reason. The sample table shows around 500,000 clones, and roughly 85% are seen once. The top ten hold under 4% of the sample. The sample was peripheral blood. The receptors were gathered from a human donor in a cohort sampled during active COVID-19.

In this sample, this clone turned up once. The chain couples TRBV19 to TRBJ2-3, with 11 bases matching TRBD2. CDR1 and CDR2 (germline): LNHDA, SQIVND (reference sequence). The CDR3 sequence is 16 residues long. V dropped 3 bases and J dropped 6; count of bases not matched to a gene: 8. In DNA form, the CDR3 reads TGTGCCAGTAGTATGTCGGTAGCGGGAGGGCCTGATACGCAGTATTTT. Its translation is CASSMSVAGGPDTQYF.

This rearrangement joins TRBV11-3 to TRBJ2-5; 8 bases align to TRBD1. Germline V gene sequence: CDR1 SGHNT, CDR2 YENEEA. The trim removed 5 bases at V and 7 bases at J, leaving 6 bases unmatched. The CDR3 length is 13 residues. The CDR3 nucleotides read TGTGCCAGCAGCCTTGACAGGGGTACGACCCAGTACTTC. Its protein is CASSLDRGTTQYF. Drawing the rest from reference TRBV11-3 and TRBJ2-5, the complete variable domain is EAGVVQSPRYKIIEKKQPVAFWCNPISGHNTLYWYLQNLGQGPELLIRYENEEAVDDSQLPKDRFSAERLKGVDSTLKIQPAELGDSAVYLCASSLDRGTTQYFGPGTRLLVL.

The chain employs TRBV20-1 and TRBJ1-1, with 7 bases identical to TRBD1. The germline V gene has CDR1 DFQATT and CDR2 SNEGSKA (reference sequence). J gave up 13 bases and V 5 bases, and 10 bases lay outside the gene matches. The CDR3 is 11 residues long. The CDR3 bases are TGCAGTGCTTTCGACAGGGATGTGGGTTTCTTT. This translates into CSAFDRDVGFF.

J is TRBJ1-5 and V is TRBV7-3, with no clear D. Germline CDR1 SGHTA, CDR2 FQGTGA. V was cut by 1 base and J by 6 bases, with 7 bases left in between. This CDR3 region has 13 residues. The CDR3 loop reads CASSLISGQPQHF. In DNA form, the CDR3 reads TGTGCCAGCAGCTTAATTTCAGGTCAGCCCCAGCATTTT. The full variable domain, in which reference TRBV7-3 and TRBJ1-5 provide the parts outside the CDR3, is GAGVSQTPSNKVTEKGKYVELRCDPISGHTALYWYRQSLGQGPEFLIYFQGTGAADDSGLPNDRFFAVRPEGSVSTLKIQRTERGDSAVYLCASSLISGQPQHFGDGTRLSIL.

This clone was found a few times. Here the CDR3 reads CASSLGGGQGPSITYNEQFF. The DNA for the CDR3 is TGTGCCAGCAGCTTGGGAGGGGGACAGGGTCCGTCTATCACCTACAATGAGCAGTTCTTC. This sequence joins TRBV5-8 and TRBJ2-1, with 9 bases fitting TRBD1. This CDR3 region has 20 residues. The J segment lost 2 bases and the V segment lost 0 bases, leaving 15 bases of the junction unmatched. CDR1 is SGHTS, CDR2 YDEGEE, per germline.

This clone was detected only a few times. This rearrangement joins TRBV10-1 to TRBJ1-1, with a possible D match to TRBD1 (6 bases). Germline V gene data show CDR1 as WNHNN and CDR2 as SYGVQD (reference sequence). This CDR3 is built from 15 residues. The V and J ends lost 2 bases and 3 bases respectively, with 13 bases between them. CDR3 in amino acids: CASSETRGGDTEAFF. As DNA, the CDR3 is TGCGCCAGCAGTGAGACCAGGGGAGGGGACACTGAAGCTTTCTTT.

The rearrangement links TRBV7-9 to TRBJ2-7, with D possibly being TRBD1 (5 bases). From germline, CDR1 is SEHNR and CDR2 FQNEAQ (reference sequence). Trimming cost V 1 base and J 7 bases, with 14 bases left between them. The CDR3 is 14 residues long. The CDR3: CASSLGGFLREQYF. CDR3 bases: TGTGCCAGCAGCTTAGGGGGCTTCCTCCGGGAGCAGTACTTC.

The rearrangement uses TRBV27 and TRBJ2-3, with a weak D call TRBD2 (5 bases). This CDR3 region has 16 residues. The germline V gene encodes CDR1 MNHEY and CDR2 SMNVEV (reference sequence). The germline V and J ends were trimmed by 6 bases and 0 bases, with 16 bases remaining between them. CDR3 DNA: TGTGCCAGCAGCACCTACAGCGGCTCCAGCACAGATACGCAGTATTTT. It codes for CASSTYSGSSTDTQYF.

The chain is built from TRBV28 and TRBJ2-1, with TRBD2 as a possible D gene (5 bases). Trimming left V 5 bases short and J 12 bases short, with 11 bases between. Germline V CDR1 and CDR2: MDHEN, SYDVKM. CDR3 length: 11 residues. DNA for the CDR3: TGTGCCAGCAGTCCCGGGAATTTGCAGTTCTTC. Translated, it gives CASSPGNLQFF.

This clone was detected a few times. The rearrangement uses TRBV30 and TRBJ2-7; no firm D call. This CDR3 region has 13 residues. Looked up from germline, CDR1 is GTSNPN and CDR2 is SVGIG (reference sequence). V was clipped by 3 bases and J by 3 bases, with 12 bases between them. In DNA form, the CDR3 reads TGTGCCTGGAGCGGGTCCTCAGTCTACGAGCAGTACTTC. Its protein is CAWSGSSVYEQYF.

The rearrangement joins TRBV7-3 to TRBJ2-3, with 9 bases lining up with TRBD2. V shed 1 base and J 0 bases; nucleotides not matched to a gene: 2. The CDR3 extends over 16 amino acids. The germline gives CDR1 SGHTA, CDR2 FQGTGA. CDR3 nucleotide sequence: TGTGCCAGCAGCTTAATTAGCGGGAGTAGCACAGATACGCAGTATTTT. As protein: CASSLISGSSTDTQYF.

V gene TRBV9 combines with J gene TRBJ2-3, with TRBD2 identical over 15 bases. The CDR3 is made up of 17 amino acids. The J segment lost 5 bases and the V segment lost 2 bases, leaving 6 bases of the junction unmatched. CDR1 is SGDLS, CDR2 YYNGEE, per germline. For the CDR3, the DNA is TGTGCCAGCAGCGTCGGACTAGCGGGAGGGTTTGGAGATACGCAGTATTTT. Its protein product is CASSVGLAGGFGDTQYF.

The V and J genes are TRBV27 and TRBJ1-2; D might be TRBD1 (5 bases). Germline V gene sequence: CDR1 MNHEY, CDR2 SMNVEV (reference sequence). V gave up 6 bases and J gave up 6 bases, with 11 bases separating them. The CDR3 consists of 12 residues. CDR3 in DNA: TGTGCCAGCAGAGGGGTTGAAGATGGCTACACCTTC. It yields the protein CASRGVEDGYTF.

The rearrangement uses TRBV5-1 and TRBJ1-2; 9 nucleotides match TRBD1. Germline-derived CDR1 and CDR2 are SGHRS and YFSETQ. The junction had 9 bases not matched to a gene; V was cut back by 4 bases and J by 5 bases. There are 15 residues in the CDR3. CDR3 residues: CASSVTGGEGYGYTF. The CDR3, as DNA: TGCGCCAGCAGCGTCACAGGGGGCGAGGGATATGGCTACACCTTC.

The chain employs TRBV3-1 (or the pseudogene TRBV3-2) and TRBJ1-4; tentative D call: TRBD1 (6 bases). Trimming cost V 7 bases and J 4 bases, with 13 bases left between them. The CDR3 has 14 residues. Germline V gene lookup returns CDR1 LGHDT and CDR2 YNNKEL (reference sequence). The CDR3 region has the DNA TGTGCCAGCAACACACAGGGAAGTAATGAAAAACTGTTTTTT. Its protein is CASNTQGSNEKLFF.

This clone was picked up a small number of times. The V and J genes are TRBV18 and TRBJ2-3, with 9 bases fitting TRBD2. Germline V gene lookup returns CDR1 KGHSH and CDR2 LQKENI. Trimming cost V 0 bases and J 4 bases; bases outside gene matches: 8. The CDR3 contains 17 residues. As DNA, the CDR3 is TGTGCCAGCTCACCACCGAATAGCGGGAGTTGGGCAGATACGCAGTATTTT. This encodes CASSPPNSGSWADTQYF.

This chain connects TRBV6-1 to TRBJ1-1, with D possibly being TRBD1 (5 bases). This CDR3 has 15 amino acids. Germline CDR1 is MNHNS and CDR2 is SASEGT. V lost 1 base to trimming and J lost 5 bases, with 14 bases between them. The DNA of the CDR3 is TGTGCCAGCAGTGAAGGTCGCCTCGGGGGGACTGAAGCTTTCTTT. It is translated as CASSEGRLGGTEAFF.

The CDR3 protein is CAWSTPTGTGSPLHF. CDR3 nucleotides: TGTGCCTGGAGTACCCCCACAGGGACGGGTTCACCCCTCCACTTT. The J gene is TRBJ1-6, the V gene TRBV30; weak D call: TRBD1 (6 bases). The germline V gene encodes CDR1 GTSNPN and CDR2 SVGIG (reference sequence). CDR3 length: 15 amino acids. V was trimmed by 2 bases and J by 9 bases, leaving 17 bases between them.

The J gene is TRBJ1-5, the V gene TRBV29-1; 9 bases line up with TRBD1. The CDR3 is 14 residues long. Looked up from germline, CDR1 is SQVTM and CDR2 is ANQGSEA. J lost 2 bases, V lost 7 bases, and 6 bases had no gene match. The CDR3 DNA reads TGCAGCGCCATAACAGGGGGCGGCAATCAGCCCCAGCATTTT. Encoded protein: CSAITGGGNQPQHF.

V usage is TRBV27 and J usage is TRBJ2-7; D may be TRBD1 (6 bases). CDR3 length: 15 residues. Between the trimmed V and J ends, which lost 0 bases and 4 bases, there was a span of 13 bases. The germline V gene has CDR1 MNHEY and CDR2 SMNVEV (reference sequence). The CDR3 is CASSLSINRVYEQYF. The CDR3 DNA follows: TGTGCCAGCAGTTTATCGATCAACAGGGTTTACGAGCAGTACTTC.

This chain connects TRBV6-6 to TRBJ1-3; D is unresolved. V was trimmed by 2 bases and J by 0 bases, leaving 5 bases between them. Germline V CDR1 and CDR2: MNHNY, SVGAGI (reference sequence). The CDR3 sequence is 14 residues long. The DNA for the CDR3 is TGTGCCAGCAGTTACGCCGGCTCTGGAAACACCATATATTTT. Encoded protein: CASSYAGSGNTIYF.

This clone is a singleton in its sample. The rearrangement uses TRBV11-2 and TRBJ2-2, with 7 bases fitting TRBD2. The CDR3 is 16 residues long. Germline values: CDR1 SGHAT, CDR2 FQNNGV. V trimming: 2 bases; J trimming: 5 bases; junction bases outside the gene matches: 8. The CDR3 DNA is TGTGCCAGCAGCTTATCGGGGGGTCGAAGGACCGGGGAGCTGTTTTTT. Translation gives CASSLSGGRRTGELFF.

The gene calls are TRBV5-6 and TRBJ2-3; 11 bases are shared with TRBD2. V lost 3 bases and J lost 4; bases outside the gene matches: 4. CDR3 length: 15 residues. Germline lookup yields CDR1 SGHDT and CDR2 YYEEEE. The CDR3 protein is CASSSGTSGADTQYF. The CDR3 coding sequence is TGTGCCAGCAGCTCCGGGACTAGCGGAGCAGATACGCAGTATTTT.

This chain links TRBV30 with TRBJ2-3, with D possibly TRBD2 on 6 matching bases. This CDR3 is 14 amino acids long. The germline V and J ends were trimmed by 4 bases and 4 bases, with 15 bases remaining between them. Per the germline V gene, CDR1 is GTSNPN and CDR2 is SVGIG (reference sequence). Here the CDR3 reads CAWTKLRGSDTQYF. In nucleotides, the CDR3 is TGTGCCTGGACCAAATTGCGGGGATCAGATACGCAGTATTTT.

This clone was counted a single time. The CDR3, as DNA: TGTGCCAGCAGCCACACCCCAAGGACAGACTTAGCCAAAAACATTCAGTACTTC. Residues: CASSHTPRTDLAKNIQYF. This rearrangement joins TRBV3-1 (or the pseudogene TRBV3-2) to TRBJ2-4, with D perhaps matching TRBD1 (6 bases). Germline loops: CDR1 LGHDT, CDR2 YNNKEL (reference sequence). This CDR3 is 18 amino acids long. Trimming removed 3 bases from V and 0 bases from J, with 18 bases in between.